This entry describes one T cell receptor (beta chain). A few counts support this clonotype. This receptor's antigen is unknown. The sample holds no much larger clone one base away, and base qualities are not on file. The data belong to a study of CD8 T cells in ankylosing spondylitis (dated by TCRdb to about 2017). For the wider study: The study profiled T cell receptor beta repertoires in healthy donors and ankylosing spondylitis patients to find disease-linked TCR variants. The whole study cohort included under 140 healthy donors and about two dozen ankylosing spondylitis patients. Samples of peripheral blood were taken, and for ankylosing spondylitis patients, synovial fluid was collected as well. The paper's findings and limits, for the study overall: Significant enrichment of the disease-linked clones was reported in matched synovial fluid samples from ankylosing spondylitis patients. Some motif variants had previously been reported in the synovial fluid and blood of reactive arthritis patients, which suggests shared mechanisms of disease initiation. A TCR beta motif of several highly homologous amino acid variants appeared characteristic of blood from ankylosing spondylitis patients. The disease-linked clones had a CD8+ phenotype and were found at relatively low frequencies in peripheral blood.

CDR1 LNHDA and CDR2 SQIVND are derived from the germline V gene (reference sequence). The CDR3 starts with the cysteine, ends with the phenylalanine, and has 15 residues. Here the CDR3 DNA is all that survives: 45 bases in frame from base 1. V lost 8 bases and J lost 6 bases; the stretch between them is 20 bases long. The instrument was an Illumina HiSeq 2500. Quantitative 5'-RACE with molecular barcodes was the method used to prepare the TCR beta libraries. Under the source paper's analysis protocol: To identify disease-linked TCR variants, a new computational method was used, one built on a probabilistic model of VDJ rearrangement. TCRdb handled the public reads itself, with Q25 trimming in fastp and clone calling in MiXCR, and kept productive beta chains. Merged by CDR3 protein, the rows form single entries marked with the most common genes and DNA. TCRdb, not the original authors, processed these V and J calls. This sample holds around 210,000 distinct CDR3 sequences; 8% to 9% were observed only once. The ten largest account for more than 4.5% of the sample.

The sequenced material came from blood, either unsorted or a sorted T cell fraction (not recorded which). The clonotype comes from a female donor with ankylosing spondylitis or in good health (not recorded which). The chain links TRBV19 with TRBJ2-1; a tentative D call is TRBD2 (6 bases match). For the CDR3, the sequence is CASRTEAGGVNEQFF. The bases read TGTGCCAGTCGCACAGAAGCCGGAGGGGTCAATGAGCAGTTCTTC.